Listed below are T cell receptor beta chains from one sample, sequenced in a study of shared clonotypes between healthy human individuals. Clones were read by immunoSEQ multiplex PCR, and TCRdb kept only the in-frame ones, dropping some. Of 450,000 to 700,000 clones listed, roughly 95% are singletons. Sequencing was performed on naive CD8+ T cells sorted from blood. Receptors were obtained from a woman aged 25 to 39 in good health. Both conserved end residues are part of each CDR3. A D gene is named only where the DNA matches it firmly. Clone size is given for some rows only: seen once, a few or many times, or a class if the clone is expanded.

j_call v_call d_call clone_size cdr3_nt cdr3_aa
TRBJ1-1 TRBV25-1 TRBD1 - TGTGCCAGCAGACTGACAGGGACTTCTGAAGCTTTCTTT CASRLTGTSEAFF
TRBJ2-5 TRBV28 TRBD2 - TGTGCCAGCAGTTTTTGGCGGGGGTATCAAGAGACCCAGTACTTC CASSFWRGYQETQYF
TRBJ2-7 TRBV9 - - TGTGCCAGCAGCGCGTGGGACGACTCCTACGAGCAGTACTTC CASSAWDDSYEQYF
TRBJ2-1 TRBV4-1 - - TGCGCCAGCAGCCCATACGGGACGCCCGAGGGGCAGTTCTTC CASSPYGTPEGQFF
TRBJ1-4 TRBV4-1 - - TGCGCCAGCAGCCAAGAGGGACCAGAAAAACTGTTTTTT CASSQEGPEKLFF
TRBJ2-7 TRBV7-6 - - TGTGCCAGCAGCTTAGATTCGGGACTCTCCTACGAGCAGTACTTC CASSLDSGLSYEQYF
TRBJ2-7 TRBV4-2 TRBD2 - TGTGCCAGCAGCCCCGGCGGGGGCTACGAGCAGTACTTC CASSPGGGYEQYF
TRBJ1-4 TRBV28 TRBD1 - TGTGCCAGCAGTTTCCGACAGGGCACTGAAAAACTGTTTTTT CASSFRQGTEKLFF
TRBJ2-5 TRBV28 - - TGTGCCAGCAGTTTATTCGGGCAGAGCCAAGAGACCCAGTACTTC CASSLFGQSQETQYF
TRBJ1-5 TRBV19 TRBD1 - TGTGCCAGTAGTCCGACACCGGGACAGGGGGCGGAGGGCAATCAGCCCCAGCATTTT CASSPTPGQGAEGNQPQHF
TRBJ2-7 TRBV5-4 TRBD1 - TGTGCCAGCAGCTCCGGTTCGGGACAGGGATGGGAGCAGTACTTC CASSSGSGQGWEQYF
TRBJ1-5 TRBV19 TRBD1 - TGTGCCAGTACCCAAGACAGGGCCGATCAGCCCCAGCATTTT CASTQDRADQPQHF
TRBJ1-1 TRBV27 TRBD1 - TGTGCCAGCAGCACAGGGGGCGCGGAGGCTTTCTTT CASSTGGAEAFF
TRBJ2-5 TRBV5-6 - - TGTGCCAGCAGCCTGGAAGGTTCGGAGACCCAGTACTTC CASSLEGSETQYF
TRBJ2-7 TRBV1 - - TGCACAAAAAGGACCGGACTACCCGGAGTAAGGAAGCAGTACTTC CTKRTGLPGVRKQYF
TRBJ2-1 TRBV27 - - TGTGCCAGCAGTTTAGGGGGCCCCAATGAGCAGTTCTTC CASSLGGPNEQFF
TRBJ2-3 TRBV28 - - TGTGCCAGCGGGGGTACGCAGTATTTT CASGGTQYF
TRBJ2-7 TRBV10-3 - - TGTGCCATCAGCGGGGGTCCCCCGACCTACGAGCAGTACTTC CAISGGPPTYEQYF
TRBJ2-3 TRBV2 TRBD2 - TGTGCCAGTCGCGCGCCAGCGGGAGGGGCAGATACGCAGTATTTT CASRAPAGGADTQYF
TRBJ2-3 TRBV27 TRBD2 - TGTGCCAGCAGTTTATTACTAGCGGGAGGGCCAGGGGGGACAGATACGCAGTATTTT CASSLLLAGGPGGTDTQYF
TRBJ2-1 TRBV27 TRBD2 - TGTGCCAGCAGTTGGGTAGCGGGAGCCTACAATGAGCAGTTCTTC CASSWVAGAYNEQFF
TRBJ2-7 TRBV13 - - TGTGCCAGCAGCTCGGGATCAAGGGTCTACGAGCAGTACTTC CASSSGSRVYEQYF
TRBJ1-5 TRBV7-3 TRBD1 - TGTGCCAGCAGCTTTCCCCGGACAGGGGTTCAGCCCCAGCATTTT CASSFPRTGVQPQHF
TRBJ2-3 TRBV9 - - TGTGCCAGCAGCGGGTCTGGTGGGCTGATTAGCACAGATACGCAGTATTTT CASSGSGGLISTDTQYF
TRBJ2-1 TRBV29-1 - - TGCAGCGTTGAGGGGGACCGCTCCTACAATGAGCAGTTCTTC CSVEGDRSYNEQFF
TRBJ2-5 TRBV5-1 TRBD2 - TGCGCCAGCAGCTTGGCCTGGGGTCTAGCGGGAGCCTCAGGAGAGACCCAGTACTTC CASSLAWGLAGASGETQYF
TRBJ1-5 TRBV5-1 - - TGCGCCAGCAGCTGGGGGGGCCATAATCAGCCCCAGCATTTT CASSWGGHNQPQHF
TRBJ1-1 TRBV11-2 - - TGTGCCAGCAGCCTGACAGTCGGAGAGGCTGAAGCTTTCTTT CASSLTVGEAEAFF
TRBJ2-3 TRBV9 TRBD1 - TGTGCCAGCAGCGGCAACCTCGGGACAGAAAGTACGCAGTATTTT CASSGNLGTESTQYF
TRBJ2-5 TRBV27 TRBD2 - TGTGCCAGCAGCTTACTAGCGGGACCCACGTTTGTAAAGACCCAGTACTTC CASSLLAGPTFVKTQYF
TRBJ2-1 TRBV12-5 TRBD1 - TGTGCTAGTGGTTTGGCCCCCCCAGAGGGACAGGGAGTGTTCTTC CASGLAPPEGQGVFF
TRBJ2-7 TRBV4-1 - - TGCGCCAGCAGCCAAGGGCCCCTGAGCTACGAGCAGTACTTC CASSQGPLSYEQYF
TRBJ2-1 TRBV9 TRBD1 - TGTGCCAGCAGCGCAGGGGGATTGCCTAATGAGCAGTTCTTC CASSAGGLPNEQFF
TRBJ2-7 TRBV10-1 - - TGCGCCAGCAGTGAGTCGGGCAACCTTGAATACGAGCAGTACTTC CASSESGNLEYEQYF
TRBJ2-1 TRBV6-5 TRBD2 few TGTGCCAGCAGGGGGACTAGCGGTTACAATGAGCAGTTCTTC CASRGTSGYNEQFF
TRBJ2-1 TRBV29-1 - - TGCAGCGTTGAGGTTATCTACAATGAGCAGTTCTTC CSVEVIYNEQFF
TRBJ2-3 TRBV28 TRBD2 - TGTGCCAGCAGTTCACTAGCGGAACTCACAGATACGCAGTATTTT CASSSLAELTDTQYF
TRBJ2-3 TRBV27 TRBD2 - TGTGCCAGCAGTTATAGCGGGCTGATCACAGATACGCAGTATTTT CASSYSGLITDTQYF
TRBJ2-7 TRBV7-6 TRBD1 once TGTGCCAGCAGCGTAGGGGGCGGGCAGGGCTACGACGAGCAGTACTTC CASSVGGGQGYDEQYF
TRBJ1-1 TRBV5-5 - - TGTGCCAGCAGCAGTGCACGAGGGTGGACTGAAGCTTTCTTT CASSSARGWTEAFF
TRBJ1-2 TRBV5-8 - - TGTGCCAGCAGCTTGGGTGGGATTAACTATGGCTACACCTTC CASSLGGINYGYTF
TRBJ2-2 TRBV27 TRBD1 - TGTGCCAGCAGTTTATCGACAGGGGAGGCCGTCACCGGGGAGCTGTTTTTT CASSLSTGEAVTGELFF
TRBJ2-7 TRBV6-1 - - TGTGCCAGCACAATAAGGGACACCGCGGCTGGCGAGCAGTACTTC CASTIRDTAAGEQYF
TRBJ2-7 TRBV29-1 - - TGCAGCGTTGCCAGGGAATCGCGAGAGCAGTACTTC CSVARESREQYF
TRBJ1-1 TRBV9 TRBD1 - TGTGCCAGCAGCCCGGGGGACAGGGTGAACACTGAAGCTTTCTTT CASSPGDRVNTEAFF
TRBJ1-1 TRBV30 - - TGTGCCTCCGAGTTGAACACTGAAGCTTTCTTT CASELNTEAFF
TRBJ2-3 TRBV28 TRBD2 - TGTGCCAGCCACTTTGAGAAAGCGGGAGGGGACACAGATACGCAGTATTTT CASHFEKAGGDTDTQYF
TRBJ2-1 TRBV7-2 TRBD2 - TGTGCCACCAACTTAAAATCCGGGACTAGCGGGAGGAATGAGCAGTTCTTC CATNLKSGTSGRNEQFF
TRBJ2-7 TRBV6-1 TRBD2 - TGTGCCAGCAGTGAACCCAGCGGGAGGTTTTACGAGCAGTACTTC CASSEPSGRFYEQYF
TRBJ2-7 TRBV28 - - TGTGCCAGCAGTCTGGGGGCACAGCAGTACTTC CASSLGAQQYF
TRBJ1-4 TRBV10-3 - - TGTGCCATCCGGACCGCAACTAATGAAAAACTGTTTTTT CAIRTATNEKLFF
TRBJ2-7 TRBV27 TRBD1 few TGTGCCAGTCATCCGGGACAGGGGGTATACGAGCAGTACTTC CASHPGQGVYEQYF
TRBJ2-2 TRBV29-1 - few TGCAGCGTTCCGGGAGAGAACACCGGGGAGCTGTTTTTT CSVPGENTGELFF
TRBJ2-7 TRBV2 - - TGTGCCAGCAGTAGTCCCCCAGGGGCCGTTTACGAGCAGTACTTC CASSSPPGAVYEQYF
TRBJ2-5 TRBV2 TRBD2 - TGTGCCAGCAGTCCCTGGGGACTAGCGGGAGAAGGGCAGTACTTC CASSPWGLAGEGQYF
TRBJ1-3 TRBV28 - few TGTGCCACATGGGACGGATTCTCTGGAAACACCATATATTTT CATWDGFSGNTIYF